Following are 29 T cell receptor delta chains from one sample sequenced in a study of Vδ1+ human thymocytes. Their cognate antigens are unknown. Study outcomes and limitations: Highly polyclonal TRG and TRD repertoires with Gaussian CDR3 length distributions appeared in thymus.

The template was reverse-transcribed extracted RNA. CDR3 amplicons came from multiplex PCR with pooled V-gene forward and constant-region reverse primers. TCRdb re-called the multiplex PCR reads using CATT. Of about 75,000 delta-chain clones detected, roughly a third appear once; the ten largest clones hold approximately 0.25%. The source material was Vdelta1+ gamma-delta thymocytes from the thymus. Sample subset: FACS-sorted CD3+ TCRalphabeta- TCRVdelta1+ TCRVdelta2- thymocytes. The receptors come from a boy in the first two years of life who had congenital heart surgery.

The chain uses TRDV1 and TRDJ1, with D perhaps matching TRDD3 (6 bases). The CDR3 spans 16 residues. Trimming took off 2 bases at V and 0 bases at J, with 13 bases between the two ends. Germline assignment: CDR1 TSWWSYY and CDR2 QGS. The CDR3: CALGEAWGGHTDKLIF. The DNA of the CDR3 is TGTGCTCTTGGGGAAGCGTGGGGGGGACACACCGATAAACTCATCTTT.

Note on this clone: A read error may be the cause here, since a much bigger clone is one base away. V usage is TRDV2 and J usage is TRDJ1, with D uncertain. The CDR3 loop spans 14 amino acids. In germline, CDR1 is GEAIGNYY, CDR2 EKD. The V end was cut by 5 bases, the J end by 1 base, with 13 bases between. The CDR3 reads CACASLPSTDKLIF. CDR3 sequence (DNA): TGTGCCTGTGCCTCTTTACCCTCCACCGATAAACTCATCTTT.

The chain is built from TRDV1 and TRDJ1; 9 bases match TRDD3. CDR3 length: 21 amino acids. From germline, CDR1 is TSWWSYY and CDR2 QGS. J was trimmed by 0 bases and V by 3 bases; bases with no gene match: 20. CDR3: CALGDWGILEWTESYTDKLIF. In DNA form, the CDR3 reads TGTGCTCTTGGGGACTGGGGGATCCTAGAATGGACGGAATCGTACACCGATAAACTCATCTTT.

This clone was seen only a few times. This chain joins TRDV1 and TRDJ1, with 9 bases that match TRDD3. J was trimmed by 6 bases and V by 5 bases; bases with no gene match: 19. The V gene's germline CDR1 is TSWWSYY and CDR2 QGS. The length of the CDR3 is 18 residues. CDR3: CALGHGLPVAGGSNKLIF. CDR3 in DNA: TGTGCTCTTGGGCACGGCCTTCCCGTAGCTGGGGGATCGAATAAACTCATCTTT.

Turning to this clone: The sample carries other DNA sequences with the same CDR3. The chain joins TRDV1 to TRDJ1, with TRDD3 identical over 13 bases. From germline, CDR1 is TSWWSYY and CDR2 QGS. The CDR3 sequence is 21 residues long. With V trimmed by 3 bases and J by 0 bases, 16 bases remained unmatched. As DNA, the CDR3 is TGTGCTCTTGGGGATCATTCCTTACTGGGGGATACGGAGACGTACACCGATAAACTCATCTTT. Its translation is CALGDHSLLGDTETYTDKLIF.

Notes on this clone: This sample also contains other DNA sequences that code for the same CDR3. This chain uses TRDV1 with TRDJ1, with 13 bases identical to TRDD3. V shed 2 bases and J 3 bases; nucleotides not matched to a gene: 21. The length of the CDR3 is 22 residues. Germline CDR1 reads TSWWSYY; CDR2 reads QGS. CDR3: CALGEIRRRGLLGDTKADKLIF. In DNA, the CDR3 is TGTGCTCTTGGGGAAATTCGGAGACGAGGGTTACTGGGGGATACGAAGGCCGATAAACTCATCTTT.

The chain has TRDV1 and TRDJ1, with D maybe TRDD3 (6 bases). The CDR3 contains 19 residues. Trimming removed 2 bases from V and 7 bases from J, with 29 bases in between. CDR1 and CDR2 (germline): TSWWSYY, QGS. The DNA of the CDR3 is TGTGCTCTTGGGGAAGGATTACGTCTGGGGATTGTCCCGATTGCTAAACTCATCTTT. Translation gives CALGEGLRLGIVPIAKLIF.

V usage is TRDV1 and J usage is TRDJ1; D may be TRDD3 (7 bases). Trimming pared 1 base from V and 0 bases from J, leaving 27 bases between. This CDR3 is 21 amino acids long. CDR1 is TSWWSYY and CDR2 is QGS in the germline V gene. The CDR3 DNA sequence: TGTGCTCTTGGGGAACCCCTCCTACGAAGTGGGGGAGGGACCTACACCGATAAACTCATCTTT. It encodes CALGEPLLRSGGGTYTDKLIF.

V usage is TRDV1 and J usage is TRDJ1; D possibly corresponds to TRDD3 (5 bases). This CDR3 is built from 22 residues. The V and J ends lost 0 bases and 0 bases respectively, with 29 bases between them. In germline, CDR1 is TSWWSYY, CDR2 QGS. DNA for the CDR3: TGTGCTCTTGGGGAACTCGGCGTAAGGGACCCTAGAGGGGAGATTTACACCGATAAACTCATCTTT. Translated: CALGELGVRDPRGEIYTDKLIF.

V gene TRDV1 combines with J gene TRDJ1; 13 bases fit TRDD3. The CDR3 loop spans 22 amino acids. The germline gives CDR1 TSWWSYY, CDR2 QGS. J lost 3 bases, V lost 2 bases, and 21 bases had no gene match. DNA of the CDR3: TGTGCTCTTGGGGAATGGGAACCTACGTTTAAACTGGGGGATACGCGATCCGATAAACTCATCTTT. Its translation: CALGEWEPTFKLGDTRSDKLIF.

The chain carries TRDV1 and TRDJ1; D is perhaps TRDD2 or TRDD3 (5 bases each). V dropped 2 bases and J dropped 0 bases, with 25 bases sitting between them. Looked up from germline, CDR1 is TSWWSYY and CDR2 is QGS. The CDR3 spans 20 residues. The CDR3 region is CALGETVPARGPGYTDKLIF. In nucleotides, the CDR3 is TGTGCTCTTGGGGAAACTGTTCCTGCCCGGGGGCCCGGATACACCGATAAACTCATCTTT.

The gene calls are TRDV1 and TRDJ1, with TRDD3 matching over 12 bases. V lost 5 bases, J lost 1 base, and 14 bases stayed unmatched. The CDR3 has 19 residues. Per germline, CDR1 TSWWSYY and CDR2 QGS. The CDR3 nucleotides read TGTGCTCTTGGGCCTCGGGACTCGGTACTGGGGGATACCACCGATAAACTCATCTTT. It codes for CALGPRDSVLGDTTDKLIF.

The chain carries TRDV1 and TRDJ1; 8 nucleotides line up with TRDD3. Trimming removed 5 bases from V and 9 bases from J; junction bases left unmatched: 26. CDR1 TSWWSYY and CDR2 QGS come from the germline V gene. This CDR3 has 19 residues. The CDR3 DNA reads TGTGCTCTTGGGCTTCCGTATGACCGCCGGCGAGGTTACTGGGGGGAACTCATCTTT. Translating it yields CALGLPYDRRRGYWGELIF.

This clone was detected only a few times. The chain combines TRDV1 with TRDJ1, with 13 nucleotides matching TRDD3. Germline lookup yields CDR1 TSWWSYY and CDR2 QGS. The CDR3 extends over 25 amino acids. The ends lost 2 bases at V and 0 bases at J; junction bases unmatched: 27. The DNA of the CDR3 is TGTGCTCTTGGGGAAGATTCGCGCCTTCCTAAACGGGGGCGACTGGGGGATACGTACACCGATAAACTCATCTTT. It specifies CALGEDSRLPKRGRLGDTYTDKLIF.

This rearrangement joins TRDV1 to TRDJ1; unclear D gene. This CDR3 has 16 amino acids. Germline lookup yields CDR1 TSWWSYY and CDR2 QGS. V lost 0 bases and J 3 bases, leaving 14 bases between the germline ends. The CDR3 loop is CALGELVRPSSDKLIF. The CDR3 nucleotides read TGTGCTCTTGGGGAACTAGTTCGACCCTCCTCCGATAAACTCATCTTT.

This clone was counted between two and nine times. The V gene is TRDV1, the J gene TRDJ1; D tentatively reads TRDD2 or TRDD3 (9 bases each). Trimming left V 1 base short and J 0 bases short, with 33 bases between. Per the germline V gene, CDR1 is TSWWSYY and CDR2 is QGS. The CDR3 has 23 residues. The CDR3 loop is CALGEPPFLLPLRLGDYTDKLIF. In DNA form, the CDR3 reads TGTGCTCTTGGGGAACCTCCCTTCCTACTCCCACTCCGACTGGGGGACTACACCGATAAACTCATCTTT.

This sequence joins TRDV1 and TRDJ1; possibly TRDD3 for D (5 bases). CDR3 size: 18 residues. CDR1 is TSWWSYY, CDR2 QGS, per germline. V lost 2 bases and J 1 base, leaving 20 bases between the germline ends. The CDR3 protein is CALGEGLRRGAFTDKLIF. CDR3 coding DNA: TGTGCTCTTGGGGAAGGGCTACGAAGGGGGGCCTTCACCGATAAACTCATCTTT.

This clone was found a few times. The chain recombines TRDV1 with TRDJ1, with 11 nucleotides matching TRDD3. V gave up 4 bases and J gave up 3 bases; unmatched junction bases: 28. This CDR3 region has 23 residues. Germline V gene sequence: CDR1 TSWWSYY, CDR2 QGS. The CDR3: CALGAIASFAPGWGIRFADKLIF. The CDR3 DNA reads TGTGCTCTTGGGGCCATCGCCTCCTTTGCCCCTGGGTGGGGGATACGCTTCGCCGATAAACTCATCTTT.

This clone occurred a few times. The chain recombines TRDV1 with TRDJ1; possible D gene TRDD3, 6 bases. Trimming left V 1 base short and J 0 bases short, with 21 bases between. In germline, CDR1 is TSWWSYY, CDR2 QGS. The CDR3 loop spans 19 amino acids. CDR3 in amino acids: CALGERVNGGYSYTDKLIF. CDR3 nucleotide sequence: TGTGCTCTTGGGGAACGGGTCAACGGTGGATACTCTTACACCGATAAACTCATCTTT.

The chain has TRDV2 and TRDJ1; 9 positions agree with TRDD3. Losses at the gene ends were 5 bases for V and 3 bases for J; bases not matched to a gene: 6. The CDR3 covers 14 residues. The germline CDR1 and CDR2 sequences are GEAIGNYY and EKD. The CDR3 is CACATGDTADKLIF. As DNA, the CDR3 is TGTGCCTGTGCCACGGGGGATACAGCCGATAAACTCATCTTT.

There are a few counts of this clone. The J gene is TRDJ1, the V gene TRDV1; 9 nucleotides agree with TRDD3. CDR3 length: 21 amino acids. With V trimmed by 0 bases and J by 0 bases, 17 bases remained unmatched. The V gene's germline CDR1 is TSWWSYY and CDR2 QGS. The CDR3 loop reads CALGELRSSHYWGTYTDKLIF. In DNA, the CDR3 is TGTGCTCTTGGGGAACTTAGGAGTTCCCACTACTGGGGGACGTACACCGATAAACTCATCTTT.

This clone was recorded a few times. The rearrangement links TRDV1 to TRDJ1, with D possibly being TRDD2 or TRDD3 (6 bases each). V was trimmed by 1 base and J by 7 bases, leaving 16 bases between them. This CDR3 spans 15 amino acids. Germline CDR1 TSWWSYY, CDR2 QGS. CDR3 nucleotide sequence: TGTGCTCTTGGGGAACCTCCTACCTGGGGTCTTAAACTCATCTTT. Protein: CALGEPPTWGLKLIF.

J is TRDJ1 and V is TRDV1; D is unresolved. The V end was cut by 1 base, the J end by 3 bases, with 18 bases between. There are 17 residues in the CDR3. Germline lookup yields CDR1 TSWWSYY and CDR2 QGS. The CDR3 DNA reads TGTGCTCTTGGGGAACCAAGGCCGTCTAAAAACGCCGATAAACTCATCTTT. Protein product: CALGEPRPSKNADKLIF.

This clone was found a few times. The J gene is TRDJ1, the V gene TRDV1; D is perhaps TRDD3 (6 bases). CDR1 is TSWWSYY, CDR2 QGS, per germline. The CDR3 is 18 residues long. Trimming removed 0 bases at V and 0 bases at J, with 17 bases between. The CDR3 spells CALGELSWGLDYTDKLIF. DNA for the CDR3: TGTGCTCTTGGGGAACTTTCCTGGGGACTGGATTACACCGATAAACTCATCTTT.

The gene calls are TRDV1 and TRDJ1; possibly TRDD3 for D (5 bases). Germline V CDR1 and CDR2: TSWWSYY, QGS. The CDR3 extends over 15 amino acids. V shed 4 bases and J shed 0 bases, with 12 bases lying between them. CDR3 sequence (DNA): TGTGCTCTTGGGGCCCGGGGACTCTACACCGATAAACTCATCTTT. As protein: CALGARGLYTDKLIF.

This clone was recorded a few times. One end of the junction fails to match germline, which may point to a read error. The chain links TRDV1 to TRDJ1; D is perhaps TRDD3 (6 bases). CDR3 length: 24 residues. Per germline, CDR1 TSWWSYY and CDR2 QGS. CDR3: CSGNPGVTSPLLGPRGYNSDKLIF. DNA for the CDR3: TGCTCTGGGAACCCAGGGGTTACGTCGCCCCTTCTGGGGCCGCGGGGCTACAACAGCGATAAACTCATCTTT.

Worth noting for this clone: Other DNA sequences of this sample code for an identical CDR3. This chain links TRDV1 with TRDJ1, with a weak D call TRDD3 (5 bases). The CDR3 length is 17 residues. The V gene lost 0 bases and the J gene lost 7 bases, with 21 bases spanning the gap. Per the germline V gene, CDR1 is TSWWSYY and CDR2 is QGS. CDR3 nucleotide sequence: TGTGCTCTTGGGGAACTCTGTAATGGCTCGGGGGCGGGTAAACTCATCTTT. Translated: CALGELCNGSGAGKLIF.

Regarding this clone: The same CDR3 also results from other DNA sequences found in this sample. The rearrangement uses TRDV1 and TRDJ1; no firm D call. Trimming left V 3 bases short and J 1 base short, with 12 bases between. CDR3 length equals 15 residues. Germline V gene sequence: CDR1 TSWWSYY, CDR2 QGS. CDR3 bases: TGTGCTCTTGGGGATCATCGGGTGGGCACCGATAAACTCATCTTT. This codes for CALGDHRVGTDKLIF.

The chain joins TRDV1 to TRDJ1; TRDD3 agrees at 8 bases. Germline V gene sequence: CDR1 TSWWSYY, CDR2 QGS. Unmatched junction bases numbered 15, after V lost 3 bases and J lost 0 bases. The CDR3 totals 19 residues. This chain's CDR3 is CALGDLRLYWGYYTDKLIF. CDR3 DNA: TGTGCTCTTGGGGACCTACGACTTTACTGGGGGTATTACACCGATAAACTCATCTTT.